The T cell receptor (beta chain) under discussion was sequenced for a study of blood T cells in healthy people across ages (dated by TCRdb to about 2015). In the study overall: In model experiments, template switching captured about one uniquely barcoded TCR beta cDNA molecule for every two T cells. Using deep sequencing normalized with unique cDNA molecular identifiers, the study measured how TCR beta repertoire diversity changes with age. The donors were divided into four age groups: young (average approximately 17 years), middle-aged (approximately 39), aged (about 60) and long-lived (roughly 86). To avoid experimental bias, donors of different ages were randomly spread across the sequencing lanes. Two additional independent replicas of 1 million unique cDNA reads from the same blood draw were analyzed for two donors (one aged 18 to 30 and one aged 80 or older). Findings and caveats that apply to the study as a whole: Conclusive comparison of naive and antigen-experienced compartments was prevented by the profiling of bulk unsorted PBMCs. Total diversity estimates from one million sequenced T cells were considered lower bounds and underestimates. Because donor CMV infection status was unknown, age-related changes in expanded clonotypes were potentially confounded. Observed TCR beta diversity correlated strongly with the percentage of naive T cells measured by flow cytometry. The long-lived group showed more naive CD4+ T cells, fewer expanded clones and increased TCR diversity than the aged group, suggesting age selection. As age increased, observed TCR beta diversity per million T cells dropped in a roughly linear way, and a significant reduction was already evident by age 40.

Receptor libraries were prepared by 5' RACE. Instrument used: Illumina HiSeq 2500. A second 7 to 11 cycle PCR used a sample-barcoded 5' primer and a J-beta primer mix. A unique molecular identifier was introduced onto each TCR beta cDNA molecule by a template-switch 5' adaptor carrying 12 random nucleotides. At least 2.5 million CDR3-containing paired-end reads were obtained from each sample. First-strand cDNA synthesis was performed from all RNA using the Mint cDNA synthesis kit, with priming by a TRBC-specific oligonucleotide. After uracil-DNA glycosylase treatment, a first 18-cycle PCR used universal primers M1SS and BC2_uni_R on all cDNA. The authors' pipeline ran thus. Normalization of each sample was performed by random selection of 1 million high-quality reads, each carrying a distinct molecular identifier. Instead of being binned into consensus sequences, reads with shared molecular identifiers were discarded. MiTCR, run with a Q25 quality threshold and the strictest error-elimination algorithm, handled CDR3 identification, clonotype clustering and error correction. A nonparametric unseen species model using Euler transformation provided a lower-bound estimate of total TCR beta diversity. TCRdb reran the public reads through fastp at Q25 and MiXCR, keeping productive beta chains. Every distinct CDR3 protein forms one entry, paired with its most common genes and DNA. TCRdb, rather than the study authors, made the V and J calls. The sample table lists 600,000 to 800,000 distinct CDR3 sequences, 20% to 25% of them with a count of one. The biggest ten clones account for approximately 3.6% of the sample.

The germline V gene (reference sequence) gives CDR1 as DFQATT and CDR2 as SNEGSKA. The CDR3 goes from the cysteine to the phenylalanine over 15 residues. The CDR3 DNA has 45 bases and is translated from base 1. The donors were roughly 38 Caucasian individuals from Russia, aged roughly 6 to 100 years, who were systemically healthy. Each donor gave approximately 10 milliliters of peripheral blood, collected into EDTA-treated Vacutainer tubes. Ficoll-Paque density-gradient centrifugation was used to isolate PBMCs, with at least 7 million per sample. Trizol reagent was used to extract total RNA from the PBMCs, yielding at least 5.5 micrograms per sample. For every donor, an aliquot of PBMCs went through flow cytometry to measure the percentages of naive CD45RAhigh/CD27high T cells. Of note for this clonotype: This clone's antigen is unknown. Per-base qualities were not stored, and no clone one base away is much larger.

The clonotype was recovered from a man between 65 and 85 years old in good health. Source material: blood. The chain is assembled from TRBV20-1 and TRBJ2-5; TRBD2 fits 15 bases in the junction. The end of the DNA fits TRBJ2-7 better, so the J call may be wrong. Read as DNA, the sequence is TGCAGTGCTGCACGGACTAGCGGGAGGGATTACGAGCAGTACTTC. Its protein reads: CSAARTSGRDYEQYF.